The sequence of this T cell receptor (beta chain) was determined in a study of a mutant IDH1 vaccine in newly diagnosed glioma. Across the study: Patients came in for eight vaccinations, in weeks 1, 3, 5, 7, 11, 15, 19 and 23. Patients began vaccination 4-6 weeks after radiotherapy alone, or with temozolomide cycles. Those enrolled had earlier been treated with radiotherapy, temozolomide, or both, mostly both.

Germline-derived CDR1 and CDR2 are MNHEY and SVGAGI. The CDR3 is 14 amino acids in total, end residues counted. TCRdb's copy holds only in-frame clones and misses some; the assay was immunoSEQ multiplex PCR. The sample consists of 25,000 to 30,000 clones, 70% to 85% of them appearing once. With respect to this clone: Its specificity is unknown. The DNA is left out, because the CDR3 cannot be placed on it with certainty; the CDR3 is given as TCRdb lists it.

Specified time point: week 5, during vaccination. Vaccine doses each comprised 300 ug of mutant IDH1 20-mer peptide, with topical imiquimod. J is TRBJ1-5 and V is TRBV6-5; the table gives TRBD1 as D, unverified against the DNA. The clonotype originates from a man aged 35 to 55 with glioma. Some clones in this sample may be carry-over from other donors' samples. Sequencing was performed on PBMCs, taken from a glioma patient whose treatment included an IDH1 peptide vaccine. The chain's CDR3 is CASSFLAVNQPQHF.